This T cell receptor beta chain was sequenced during a study of beta chain features in type 1 diabetes. The investigators reverse transcribed all of the isolated RNA, so they sequenced expressed TCRB transcripts. TCRdb's table, derived via immunoSEQ multiplex PCR, lists solely in-frame clones and lacks some. Of hundreds of thousands of clones listed, roughly a tenth were seen once; the top ten hold 1%. The CDR3 is made up of 11 amino acids. The V and J ends lost 9 bases and 1 base respectively, with 6 bases between them. CDR1 MNHEY and CDR2 SVGAGI come from the germline V gene. Regarding the study as a whole: Across all four CD4+ subsets, people with type 1 diabetes showed modestly shorter TCRB CDR3s.

This clone has more than one count but fewer than ten. What it binds is unknown. The sequence was obtained from a young man with type 1 diabetes. The sample was central memory CD4+ T cells from blood. V usage is TRBV6-5 and J usage is TRBJ1-1, with a weak D call TRBD1 (5 bases). The CDR3 bases are TGTGCCAGTCAGGGGAACACTGAAGCTTTCTTT. Translation: CASQGNTEAFF.